Sequencing of this T cell receptor (beta chain) was carried out in a study of blood T cells in healthy people across ages. Background on the study: T cells yielded about one barcoded beta molecule per two cells through template switching.

Using a J-beta primer mix together with a sample-barcoded 5' primer, a second PCR was run for 7 to 11 cycles. TCRdb reanalysed the 5' RACE reads using MiXCR and keeps one entry per CDR3 protein. The sample yields around 710,000 distinct CDR3 sequences, 40% to 45% seen once. On this clonotype itself: Its matching antigen is unknown.

The germline CDR1 and CDR2 sequences are MNHEY and SVGEGT. V was trimmed by 0 bases and J by 10 bases, leaving 19 bases between them. The CDR3 runs to 16 residues. Study findings and constraints: Getting older went along with TCR beta diversity per million T cells dropping roughly linearly.

This TCR derives from a woman aged 55-69 years in good health. V is TRBV6-2 or TRBV6-3 and J is TRBJ2-1, with D possibly TRBD2 on 6 matching bases. Sequencing used blood. Here the CDR3 reads CASSYSVTQPAGEQFF. CDR3 sequence (DNA): TGTGCCAGCAGTTACTCAGTCACTCAGCCGGCGGGAGAGCAGTTCTTC.